The 7 T cell receptor beta chains given below trace back to one sample, sequenced in a study of technical replicates of blood from a handful of donors. Data came from immunoSEQ multiplex PCR; TCRdb stores just in-frame clones and leaves some out. The sample contains roughly 93,000 clones, around 96% of which appear only once. The sequenced sample consisted of T cells isolated from PBMCs. The receptors shown here come from a human donor in good health.

This sequence joins TRBV7-8 and TRBJ1-1; TRBD1 might be the D (5 bases). Trimming left V 5 bases short and J 6 bases short, with 22 bases between. The CDR3 runs 16 residues. From germline, CDR1 is SGHVS and CDR2 FQNEAQ. CDR3 DNA sequence: TGTGCCAGCAGCCGGGGGAGCGACACCCGGGGACCTGAAGCTTTCTTT. As protein: CASSRGSDTRGPEAFF.

J is TRBJ1-1 and V is TRBV2; 7 bases fit TRBD1. The CDR3 sequence is 12 residues long. The V gene end was trimmed by 10 bases and the J gene end by 4 bases; junction bases not matched to a gene: 6. Germline CDR1 is SNHLY and CDR2 is FYNNEI. In DNA, the CDR3 is TGTGCCATCCATTCAGGGGGCACTGAAGCTTTCTTT. Its protein product is CAIHSGGTEAFF.

The chain combines TRBV5-1 with TRBJ2-5; a possible D gene is TRBD1 (6 bases). This CDR3 region has 15 residues. Trimming pared 0 bases from V and 8 bases from J, leaving 17 bases between. Germline CDR1 reads SGHRS; CDR2 reads YFSETQ. CDR3 nucleotides: TGCGCCAGCAGCTTGGGACAGGAGTCTCGAGAAACCCAGTACTTC. Protein sequence: CASSLGQESRETQYF.

The chain links TRBV6-4 to TRBJ1-2; D not certain. V gave up 3 bases and J gave up 0 bases, with 11 bases separating them. The CDR3 totals 15 residues. Germline V gene data show CDR1 as MRHNA and CDR2 as SNTAGT. CDR3 bases: TGTGCCAGCAGTGAAAACAGCCTCTCTAACTATGGCTACACCTTC. It encodes CASSENSLSNYGYTF.

The chain couples TRBV7-8 to TRBJ1-5, with D tentatively TRBD1 (6 bases). CDR3 length: 15 amino acids. Trimming left V 4 bases short and J 7 bases short, with 17 bases between. CDR1 SGHVS and CDR2 FQNEAQ come from the germline V gene. The CDR3 sequence is CASSSDTGFRQPQHF. For the CDR3, the DNA is TGTGCCAGCAGCTCTGATACAGGGTTTCGGCAGCCCCAGCATTTT. Based on the CDR3 plus reference TRBV7-8 and TRBJ1-5, the full variable domain is GAGVSQSPRYKVAKRGQDVALRCDPISGHVSLFWYQQALGQGPEFLTYFQNEAQLDKSGLPSDRFFAERPEGSVSTLKIQRTQQEDSAVYLCASSSDTGFRQPQHFGDGTRLSIL.

The chain links TRBV13 to TRBJ1-4; 9 positions match TRBD1. The CDR3 covers 15 residues. Germline lookup yields CDR1 PRHDT and CDR2 FYEKMQ (reference sequence). Trimming cost V 3 bases and J 3 bases; bases outside gene matches: 2. In nucleotides, the CDR3 is TGTGCCAGCAGCTTCTACAGGGGGCCTAATGAAAAACTGTTTTTT. Its translation: CASSFYRGPNEKLFF.

CDR3 coding DNA: TGCAGCGTTGAAACCCGACGAGGACAGAGAACCTACGAGCAGTACTTC. It translates to CSVETRRGQRTYEQYF. The chain combines TRBV29-1 with TRBJ2-7; D might be TRBD1 (6 bases). From germline, CDR1 is SQVTM and CDR2 ANQGSEA. This CDR3 comprises 16 residues. V was trimmed by 2 bases and J by 2 bases, leaving 19 bases between them.